Presented here are 4 T cell receptor beta chains from one specimen sequenced in a study of CD8 T cells in ankylosing spondylitis. For these TCRs, the target antigens are not known. TCRdb analysed the 5' RACE reads with MiXCR anew, one entry per CDR3 protein. The sample contains approximately 520,000 distinct CDR3 sequences, about 5% of which appear only once. Findings and caveats of the study: Ankylosing spondylitis blood seemed to carry a telltale TCR beta motif made of several highly homologous variants.

Sequencing input: blood, either unsorted or a sorted T cell fraction (not recorded which). The receptors derive from a male donor with ankylosing spondylitis.

This clonotype was counted many times. The chain recombines TRBV12-3 or TRBV12-4 with TRBJ1-2; D is perhaps TRBD1 (5 bases). The V end was cut by 5 bases, the J end by 4 bases, with 11 bases between. This CDR3 spans 13 amino acids. This CDR3 is CASSERQGYGYTF. In nucleotides, the CDR3 is TGTGCCAGCAGTGAGCGGCAGGGCTATGGCTACACCTTC.

This clonotype was observed at least ten times. V is TRBV6-6 and J is TRBJ1-3; D is unclear. V lost 7 bases and J 1 base, leaving 5 bases between the germline ends. This CDR3 has 12 amino acids. The germline gives CDR1 MNHNY, CDR2 SVGAGI (reference sequence). For the CDR3, the DNA is TGTGCCAGCACCCTGTCTGGAAACACCATATATTTT. This codes for CASTLSGNTIYF.

This clonotype was observed many times. J is TRBJ1-2 and V is TRBV12-3 or TRBV12-4, with a possible D match to TRBD1 (5 bases). The CDR3 has 13 residues. Trimming pared 5 bases from V and 4 bases from J, leaving 11 bases between. The CDR3 DNA reads as TGTGCCAGCAGTAGAGGGACCGGCTATGGCTACACCTTC. Its protein product is CASSRGTGYGYTF.

This clonotype was counted many times. This chain uses TRBV5-5 with TRBJ1-2; 9 bases match TRBD1. Trimming removed 4 bases from V and 5 bases from J; junction bases left unmatched: 6. Germline V gives CDR1 SGHKS, CDR2 YYEKEE (reference sequence). This CDR3 has 14 amino acids. CDR3: CASSRGTGRYGYTF. Written as DNA, the CDR3 is TGTGCCAGCAGCCGTGGGACAGGGAGGTATGGCTACACCTTC.